This T cell receptor (beta chain) was recorded in a study of technical replicates of blood from a handful of donors. The CDR3 totals 16 residues. The V and J ends lost 9 bases and 8 bases, in that order; junction bases with no gene match: 17. Per the germline V gene, CDR1 is LNHDA and CDR2 is SQIVND (reference sequence). Sequenced by immunoSEQ multiplex PCR; TCRdb stores in-frame clones only, minus some. The table has 75,000 to 95,000 clones, approximately 90% seen once. The material sequenced was T cells isolated from PBMCs. The TCR was taken from a human donor in good health. The rearrangement links TRBV19 to TRBJ2-1; 9 bases agree with TRBD1. CDR3 DNA: TGTGCCAGAGCCCTAATCCGCGGGACAGGGTCCCATGAGCAGTTCTTC. Protein product: CARALIRGTGSHEQFF.